The T cell receptor beta chain under discussion was sequenced for a study of early T cells in non-severe SARS-CoV-2 infection. Study in general: Unsorted whole blood bulk RNA was sequenced, with unpaired chains.

Germline CDR1 SGHRS, CDR2 YFSETQ. The CDR3 totals 16 residues. Trimming shortened V by 3 bases and J by 1 base, and 16 bases separated the two germline ends. Tagging with unique molecular identifiers was applied to individual cDNA molecules. TCRdb re-analysed the 5' RACE reads in MiXCR, keeping a single row per CDR3 protein. The table lists 65,000 to 85,000 distinct CDR3 sequences, 13% of them singletons. This clonotype turned up a few times. The TCR originated in an adult who was a healthcare worker with PCR-confirmed SARS-CoV-2 infection or an uninfected control (not recorded which). This chain connects TRBV5-1 to TRBJ1-1; D is possibly TRBD1 (6 bases). Sequencing used whole blood. The CDR3 DNA follows: TGCGCCAGCAGCTCGTTCGCAGGGGAGGGGAACACTGAAGCTTTCTTT. Residues: CASSSFAGEGNTEAFF.